This note documents a single T cell receptor (beta chain) sequence. Its antigen is undetermined. These data are taken from a study of cytomegalovirus exposure and HLA in healthy donors. Findings of the study overall: Presence/absence analyses assumed roughly uniform sequencing depth across donors, which may not hold. Within the data, a cluster of highly shared sequence variants was likely a sequencing artifact.

The PCR contained 60 Vbeta and 13 Jbeta primers. TCRdb keeps only in-frame clones here, not all; method: immunoSEQ multiplex PCR. The table records some 60,000 clones, about 80% of them present only once. Looked up from germline, CDR1 is SGHRS and CDR2 is YFSETQ. Trimming left V 1 base short and J 8 bases short, with 13 bases between. This CDR3 is built from 14 residues. This chain joins TRBV5-1 and TRBJ2-1; D gene unclear. This clonotype was obtained from a woman aged 40-49 years in good health and CMV-seronegative. The specimen sequenced was PBMCs. Here the CDR3 DNA reads TGCGCCAGCAGCTTGTCGGCGGAACGCGATGAGCAGTTCTTC. Amino acid sequence: CASSLSAERDEQFF.